The 8 T cell receptor beta chains given below trace back to one sample, sequenced in a study of CD8 T cells in Susac syndrome. With random hexamers, reverse transcription was performed on roughly 0.5 to 1 ug of RNA. MiXCR, applied by TCRdb to the immunoSEQ multiplex PCR reads, yields one record per CDR3 protein. Here the sample spans more than 150,000 distinct CDR3 sequences, 90% to 97% being singletons. Sequenced sample: CD4+ T cells from PBMCs. Receptors were obtained from a human donor with Susac syndrome.

The chain employs TRBV29-1 and TRBJ2-5; D remains unclear. V lost 4 bases and J 7 bases, leaving 13 bases between the germline ends. The CDR3 is 12 residues long. CDR1 and CDR2 from the germline V gene are SQVTM and ANQGSEA. The DNA for the CDR3 is TGCAGCGTTGGCCAGAACGCGGCGACCCAGTACTTC. Translated, it gives CSVGQNAATQYF.

The chain combines TRBV29-1 with TRBJ2-5; perhaps TRBD2 as D (5 bases). CDR1 SQVTM and CDR2 ANQGSEA come from the germline V gene. Trimming cost V 3 bases and J 1 base, with 12 bases left between them. The length of the CDR3 is 14 residues. The CDR3 spells CSVDPRRPQETQYF. The CDR3 DNA reads as TGCAGCGTTGACCCGAGGAGGCCCCAAGAGACCCAGTACTTC.

CDR3 loop: CASSHVDLISYNEQFF. The CDR3 bases are TGCGCCAGCAGCCATGTGGACTTGATCTCCTACAATGAGCAGTTCTTC. This sequence joins TRBV4-1 and TRBJ2-1; weak D call: TRBD2 (5 bases). The germline gives CDR1 MGHRA, CDR2 YSYEKL. This CDR3 has 16 amino acids. Deletions cut 3 bases from V and 0 bases from J, with 12 bases between.

The chain links TRBV12-3 or TRBV12-4 to TRBJ1-5; D ambiguous. The CDR3 consists of 13 residues. Between the trimmed V and J ends, which lost 7 bases and 0 bases, there was a span of 7 bases. The CDR3 sequence: CASTGHSNQPQHF. The CDR3 DNA follows: TGTGCCAGCACTGGGCATAGCAATCAGCCCCAGCATTTT.

V usage is TRBV20-1 and J usage is TRBJ2-5, with TRBD2 identical over 10 bases. J lost 5 bases, V lost 6 bases, and 9 bases had no gene match. CDR1 is DFQATT and CDR2 is SNEGSKA in the germline V gene (reference sequence). This CDR3 is 14 amino acids long. The CDR3 region is CSAVRTSGAETQYF. In DNA form, the CDR3 reads TGCAGTGCCGTGAGGACTAGCGGAGCGGAGACCCAGTACTTC.

In its sample, this clonotype was seen once. The V gene is TRBV7-8, the J gene TRBJ1-5, with TRBD1 matching 8 bases. The CDR3 contains 17 residues. J gave up 0 bases and V 5 bases, and 9 bases lay outside the gene matches. CDR1 is SGHVS, CDR2 FQNEAQ, per germline. CDR3 sequence reads: CASSHRDRTYSNQPQHF. Written as DNA, the CDR3 is TGTGCCAGCAGCCACCGGGACAGGACATATAGCAATCAGCCCCAGCATTTT.

The chain links TRBV4-1 to TRBJ1-4, with D possibly matching TRBD1 (6 bases). Trimming stripped 0 bases from V and 0 bases from J, with 20 bases between. The CDR3 is 20 residues long. Germline lookup yields CDR1 MGHRA and CDR2 YSYEKL. The CDR3 region has the DNA TGCGCCAGCAGCCAAGATCATGGGGGCGCTTCCTGGGCAACTAATGAAAAACTGTTTTTT. Protein product: CASSQDHGGASWATNEKLFF.

The CDR3 reads CSPEAGALAFQPQHF. CDR3 sequence (DNA): TGCAGCCCCGAGGCGGGGGCATTAGCGTTTCAGCCCCAGCATTTT. The chain links TRBV29-1 to TRBJ1-5; possible D gene TRBD1, 6 bases. Germline CDR1 and CDR2: SQVTM and ANQGSEA. The CDR3 runs to 15 residues. V dropped 8 bases and J dropped 6 bases, with 23 bases sitting between them.